The 18 T cell receptor beta chains listed next were all sequenced from one sample in a study of CD4 T cell repertoires in COVID-19. Clones were sequenced by immunoSEQ multiplex PCR, and TCRdb holds only the in-frame ones, with some missing. This sample yields tens of thousands of clones, of which under 90% are seen a single time; 0.5% to 0.6% belongs to the top ten. Sequencing used CD4+ T cells from peripheral blood, obtained after recovery from COVID-19. Source of these receptors: a human donor who had COVID-19.

V is TRBV19 and J is TRBJ2-4; 9 nucleotides match TRBD1. The V and J ends lost 9 bases and 0 bases, in that order; junction bases with no gene match: 12. This CDR3 has 17 residues. The germline V gene has CDR1 LNHDA and CDR2 SQIVND (reference sequence). The CDR3 protein is CASAKTGGLLAKNIQYF. The CDR3 nucleotides are TGTGCCAGCGCGAAGACAGGGGGTCTCCTAGCCAAAAACATTCAGTACTTC.

The chain is built from TRBV7-3 and TRBJ1-2; D call uncertain. Trimming took 5 bases from V and 9 from J, leaving 16 bases between them. The CDR3 runs to 13 residues. CDR1 and CDR2 from the germline V gene are SGHTA and FQGTGA. In DNA form, the CDR3 reads TGTGCCAGCAGCCGGCACGTCCAGACGAGCTACACCTTC. Its translation: CASSRHVQTSYTF.

V is TRBV19 and J is TRBJ2-6; D is perhaps TRBD1 (6 bases). Per the germline V gene, CDR1 is LNHDA and CDR2 is SQIVND (reference sequence). The CDR3 spans 18 residues. V lost 3 bases and J 0 bases, leaving 15 bases between the germline ends. CDR3 sequence reads: CASSIKAGTSSGANVLTF. The DNA for the CDR3 is TGTGCCAGTAGTATCAAGGCAGGGACAAGCTCTGGGGCCAACGTCCTGACTTTC.

The chain has TRBV27 and TRBJ2-7; 10 nucleotides line up with TRBD1. Germline loops: CDR1 MNHEY, CDR2 SMNVEV (reference sequence). The CDR3 is 16 amino acids. J lost 4 bases, V lost 2 bases, and 8 bases had no gene match. CDR3 sequence (DNA): TGTGCCAGCAGTTTAAGGGGACAGGGGAAAAGGTACGAGCAGTACTTC. It yields the protein CASSLRGQGKRYEQYF.

This chain connects TRBV3-1 (or the pseudogene TRBV3-2) to TRBJ2-7; D might be TRBD2 (5 bases). V was cut by 4 bases and J by 7 bases, with 14 bases left in between. Per the germline V gene, CDR1 is LGHDT and CDR2 is YNNKEL (reference sequence). This CDR3 region has 13 residues. In DNA, the CDR3 is TGTGCCAGCAGCCGAGACGGAGGCGGTGAGCAGTACTTC. It codes for CASSRDGGGEQYF.

V gene TRBV30 combines with J gene TRBJ2-1, with 10 bases lining up with TRBD2. The CDR3 runs 15 residues. The V and J ends lost 3 bases and 8 bases, in that order; junction bases with no gene match: 10. Germline CDR1 GTSNPN, CDR2 SVGIG (reference sequence). CDR3 bases: TGTGCCTGGAGCTTAGGTAGCGGGAGGAATCATGAGCAGTTCTTC. Protein: CAWSLGSGRNHEQFF.

This clone was seen once. The CDR3 nucleotides read TGTGCCAGCAGCCAGGCACAGGGTGTGGGGAACATTCAGTACTTC. It specifies CASSQAQGVGNIQYF. The chain couples TRBV14 to TRBJ2-4, with D perhaps matching TRBD1 (6 bases). The ends were cut back, 3 bases at V and 7 bases at J, with 16 bases in the middle. CDR3 length: 15 residues. CDR1 SGHDN and CDR2 FVKESK come from the germline V gene. The entire variable domain, with the rest obtained from reference TRBV14 and TRBJ2-4, is as follows: EAGVTQFPSHSVIEKGQTVTLRCDPISGHDNLYWYRRVMGKEIKFLLHFVKESKQDESGMPNNRFLAERTGGTYSTLKVQPAELEDSGVYFCASSQAQGVGNIQYFGAGTRLSVL.

The chain has TRBV28 and TRBJ2-7; a weak D match, TRBD1 (6 bases). V gave up 7 bases and J gave up 3 bases, with 19 bases separating them. From germline, CDR1 is MDHEN and CDR2 SYDVKM. The CDR3 spans 15 residues. CDR3 sequence (DNA): TGTGCCAGCACCCCCGGTACCCGGACAGTCTACGAGCAGTACTTC. This encodes CASTPGTRTVYEQYF.

This clone was seen a single time. The V gene is TRBV21-1, the J gene TRBJ2-7. TRBV21-1 has pseudogene status. The CDR3 is made up of 14 amino acids. The CDR3 DNA reads as TGTGCCAGCAGCAAAGGGGGAAGCTCCTACGAGCAGTACTTC. This codes for CASSKGGSSYEQYF.

The rearrangement links TRBV5-1 to TRBJ2-3, with D possibly TRBD1 on 5 matching bases. CDR3 length: 16 residues. The V gene's germline CDR1 is SGHRS and CDR2 YFSETQ. The V gene lost 4 bases and the J gene lost 1 base, with 16 bases spanning the gap. The CDR3: CASSPEGRVGTDTQYF. The CDR3 region has the DNA TGCGCCAGCAGCCCCGAAGGCAGGGTGGGCACAGATACGCAGTATTTT.

The rearrangement joins TRBV19 to TRBJ1-5; 12 bases align to TRBD1. The CDR3 runs to 15 residues. The V gene end was trimmed by 2 bases and the J gene end by 7 bases; junction bases not matched to a gene: 3. Germline V gene data show CDR1 as LNHDA and CDR2 as SQIVND (reference sequence). The DNA of the CDR3 is TGTGCCAGTAGTATAATGGGACAGGGGGCCCAGCCCCAGCATTTT. This encodes CASSIMGQGAQPQHF.

The chain couples TRBV29-1 to TRBJ1-1; the D gene is possibly TRBD1 (6 bases). CDR1 and CDR2 from the germline V gene are SQVTM and ANQGSEA. Trimming cost V 5 bases and J 4 bases, with 14 bases left between them. The CDR3 has 13 residues. The CDR3 DNA sequence: TGCAGCGTTACAGGGTGGAAAGGCACTGAAGCTTTCTTT. It is translated as CSVTGWKGTEAFF.

In this sample, this clone turned up once. The chain couples TRBV5-5 to TRBJ2-1; D not resolved. The CDR3 spans 13 residues. Trimming stripped 2 bases from V and 7 bases from J, with 10 bases between. From germline, CDR1 is SGHKS and CDR2 YYEKEE (reference sequence). DNA of the CDR3: TGTGCCAGCAGCTTCTGGGCGGATAATGAGCAGTTCTTC. This gives the protein CASSFWADNEQFF.

The V and J genes are TRBV2 and TRBJ1-6; no clear D. This CDR3 comprises 11 residues. Trimming shortened V by 1 base and J by 10 bases, and 2 bases separated the two germline ends. Per the germline V gene, CDR1 is SNHLY and CDR2 is FYNNEI. The CDR3, as DNA: TGTGCCAGCAGTGAAGAGTCACCCCTCCACTTT. Its translation: CASSEESPLHF.

The rearrangement links TRBV6-6 to TRBJ1-1; TRBD1 aligns across 8 bases. Losses at the gene ends were 7 bases for V and 1 base for J; bases not matched to a gene: 8. Germline V gives CDR1 MNHNY, CDR2 SVGAGI (reference sequence). The CDR3 has 15 amino acids. DNA of the CDR3: TGTGCCAGCAATTATCGGACAGGGCAGAACACTGAAGCTTTCTTT. Amino acid sequence: CASNYRTGQNTEAFF.

The count of this clone is one. Other DNA variants within this sample encode the same CDR3. The chain couples TRBV27 to TRBJ2-3; 9 bases align to TRBD2. Per germline, CDR1 MNHEY and CDR2 SMNVEV (reference sequence). J lost 5 bases, V lost 6 bases, and 3 bases had no gene match. The CDR3 covers 13 residues. CDR3 DNA: TGTGCCAGCAGGGGACTAGCAGGAGATACGCAGTATTTT. It yields the protein CASRGLAGDTQYF.

The chain is built from TRBV6-6 and TRBJ1-6; D uncertain. In germline, CDR1 is MNHNY, CDR2 SVGAGI (reference sequence). The germline V and J ends were trimmed by 2 bases and 7 bases, with 9 bases remaining between them. The CDR3 loop spans 14 amino acids. The CDR3 spells CASSYTLENSPLHF. The CDR3 DNA follows: TGTGCCAGCAGTTACACCCTGGAAAATTCACCCCTCCACTTT.

In its sample, this clone was seen once. The chain uses TRBV4-2 and TRBJ2-1; 11 positions agree with TRBD2. V was clipped by 0 bases and J by 6 bases; unmatched bases: 7. The length of the CDR3 is 17 residues. Germline CDR1 and CDR2: LGHNA and YNFKEQ. The CDR3 DNA reads TGTGCCAGCAGCCAAGATCTGGCTAGCGGGAGGATCAATGAGCAGTTCTTC. Amino acids: CASSQDLASGRINEQFF.